The clone carrying this T cell receptor beta chain was counted many times. The sample is drawn from a study of T cells after yellow fever vaccination. Germline lookup yields CDR1 SGHRS and CDR2 YFSETQ. This CDR3 spans 14 amino acids. The junction had 5 bases not matched to a gene; V was cut back by 4 bases and J by 5 bases. TCRdb reanalysed the 5' RACE reads using MiXCR and keeps one entry per CDR3 protein. Among some 390,000 distinct CDR3 sequences listed, approximately 6% were seen once. The V gene is TRBV5-1, the J gene TRBJ1-4, with 7 bases matching TRBD1. This TCR was sampled from a man aged 25 to 45 who received the YFV17D yellow fever vaccine. The sample in question was PBMCs, obtained 5 days after the yellow fever booster vaccination. CDR3 in amino acids: CASSRGTENEKLFF. The CDR3 region has the DNA TGCGCCAGCAGCCGCGGGACAGAGAATGAAAAACTGTTTTTT.